The entry that follows covers one T cell receptor (beta chain) sequence. Produced via immunoSEQ multiplex PCR; TCRdb's table is partial and in-frame only. The sample yields about 130,000 clones, roughly 75% seen once. Trimming cost V 4 bases and J 3 bases; bases outside gene matches: 11. CDR1 and CDR2 (germline): MNHEY, SMNVEV (reference sequence). The CDR3 spans 17 residues. The record originates from a study of blood T cell repertoires in COVID-19. The sequenced sample was PBMCs or T cells enriched from blood (not recorded which). This clonotype originated in a woman between 50 and 59 years old who had recovered from COVID-19. The genes are TRBV27 and TRBJ2-3; 9 bases align to TRBD2. DNA for the CDR3: TGTGCCAGCAGTTCCCCCCGGCGGGGGGGTAGTACAGATACGCAGTATTTT. Its translation is CASSSPRRGGSTDTQYF.